One and the same sample provided the 19 T cell receptor beta chains below, sequenced in a study of cytomegalovirus exposure and HLA in healthy donors. 60 Vbeta and 13 Jbeta primers were used in PCR. TCRdb's copy holds only in-frame clones and misses some; the assay was immunoSEQ multiplex PCR. The profile shows more than 150,000 clones, roughly three quarters of them singletons. Source material: PBMCs. These receptors were obtained from a woman in her forties or fifties in good health and CMV-seropositive.

V is TRBV7-3 and J is TRBJ1-1; D is uncertain. V shed 4 bases and J shed 0 bases, with 6 bases lying between them. The CDR3 is 13 amino acids. Germline V lookup: CDR1 SGHTA, CDR2 FQGTGA. CDR3 loop: CASSSSMNTEAFF. The CDR3, as DNA: TGTGCCAGCAGCTCGAGCATGAACACTGAAGCTTTCTTT.

The chain uses TRBV18 and TRBJ2-7; 7 positions agree with TRBD1. The CDR3 loop spans 13 amino acids. CDR1 is KGHSH and CDR2 is LQKENI in the germline V gene. The V segment lost 8 bases and the J segment 1 base; nucleotides outside the gene matches: 5. DNA of the CDR3: TGTGCCAGCACACAGGGACAGTCCTACGAGCAGTACTTC. It encodes CASTQGQSYEQYF.

This chain connects TRBV28 to TRBJ1-5; weak D call: TRBD1 (6 bases). V lost 3 bases to trimming and J lost 4 bases, with 19 bases between them. The CDR3 consists of 17 residues. The germline V gene encodes CDR1 MDHEN and CDR2 SYDVKM. The CDR3 here is CASSFQLTGLGNQPQHF. As DNA, the CDR3 is TGTGCCAGCAGTTTCCAGCTAACAGGGCTTGGTAATCAGCCCCAGCATTTT.

The rearrangement joins TRBV7-9 to TRBJ2-2; D remains ambiguous. V was trimmed by 1 base and J by 4 bases, leaving 10 bases between them. This CDR3 contains 15 residues. The germline V gene encodes CDR1 SEHNR and CDR2 FQNEAQ (reference sequence). CDR3 protein: CASSLVAATTGELFF. CDR3 in DNA: TGTGCCAGCAGCTTAGTGGCGGCCACCACCGGGGAGCTGTTTTTT. Filled out from reference TRBV7-9 and TRBJ2-2, the complete variable domain reads DTGVSQNPRHKITKRGQNVTFRCDPISEHNRLYWYRQTLGQGPEFLTYFQNEAQLEKSRLLSDRFSAERPKGSFSTLEIQRTEQGDSAMYLCASSLVAATTGELFFGEGSRLTVL.

V gene TRBV6-5 combines with J gene TRBJ1-3; the match to TRBD1 covers 7 bases. The J segment lost 3 bases and the V segment lost 5 bases, leaving 7 bases of the junction unmatched. This CDR3 contains 15 residues. Per the germline V gene, CDR1 is MNHEY and CDR2 is SVGAGI. The DNA for the CDR3 is TGTGCCAGCAGTCAAGGGGGCAGAGATGGAAACACCATATATTTT. It is translated as CASSQGGRDGNTIYF.

The gene calls are TRBV7-2 and TRBJ2-7; TRBD2 aligns across 14 bases. Per germline, CDR1 SGHTA and CDR2 FQGNSA. V gave up 2 bases and J gave up 4 bases; unmatched junction bases: 10. The CDR3 runs to 18 residues. Here the CDR3 reads CASSLLPGTSGSTYEQYF. DNA of the CDR3: TGTGCCAGCAGCTTATTACCCGGGACTAGCGGGAGTACATACGAGCAGTACTTC.

The V gene is TRBV6-5, the J gene TRBJ1-2; D perhaps matches TRBD1 (5 bases). Trimming removed 2 bases at V and 3 bases at J, with 7 bases between. Germline values: CDR1 MNHEY, CDR2 SVGAGI. The CDR3 spans 13 residues. The CDR3 DNA reads TGTGCCAGCAGTTACCGACAGTACTATGGCTACACCTTC. This gives the protein CASSYRQYYGYTF.

V and J are TRBV10-3 and TRBJ1-4; weak D call: TRBD1 (5 bases). V shed 10 bases and J shed 1 base, with 13 bases lying between them. Germline V CDR1 and CDR2: ENHRY, SYGVKD. The CDR3 is 14 residues long. CDR3: CATSGGETNEKLFF. The CDR3 DNA sequence: TGTGCCACTTCGGGAGGGGAAACTAATGAAAAACTGTTTTTT.

This clone came up a few times. V gene TRBV7-2 combines with J gene TRBJ2-3, with 8 bases aligning to TRBD1. CDR3 length: 14 residues. V was pared by 3 bases and J by 5 bases, with 4 bases of the junction left unmatched. The V gene's germline CDR1 is SGHTA and CDR2 FQGNSA. The CDR3 is CASSFDRGQDTQYF. CDR3 DNA sequence: TGTGCCAGCAGCTTCGACAGGGGACAAGATACGCAGTATTTT.

This clone was detected only once. V and J are TRBV27 and TRBJ2-7; D is unresolved. The CDR3 sequence is 15 residues long. Germline-derived CDR1 and CDR2 are MNHEY and SMNVEV (reference sequence). V shed 1 base and J shed 0 bases, with 10 bases lying between them. The CDR3 nucleotides read TGTGCCAGCAGTTTATATAGTTCCCGCTCCTACGAGCAGTACTTC. Translated: CASSLYSSRSYEQYF.

This clone was seen more than once but under ten times. This rearrangement joins TRBV18 to TRBJ1-2; 12 nucleotides match TRBD1. CDR3 length: 18 amino acids. CDR1 KGHSH and CDR2 LQKENI come from the germline V gene. The junction had 14 bases not matched to a gene; V was cut back by 6 bases and J by 3 bases. The DNA for the CDR3 is TGTGCCAGCTCGGGGTCCTGGGCCGGGACAGGGGGCGACTATGGCTACACCTTC. Residues: CASSGSWAGTGGDYGYTF.

This clone was seen only a few times. The junction shows a germline mismatch at one end, possibly a read error. The V call is TRBV6-1, the J call TRBJ1-5; 7 bases are shared with TRBD1. Germline values: CDR1 MNHNS, CDR2 SASEGT. This CDR3 has 16 residues. CDR3 bases: TGTGCCAGCAGGGAAGGATGGGACAGACTAAATCAGCCCCAGCATTTT. Its translation is CASREGWDRLNQPQHF.

The chain employs TRBV6-1 and TRBJ1-6; D not resolved. The V end was cut by 10 bases, the J end by 0 bases, with 7 bases between. The CDR3 runs to 13 residues. Germline V gene sequence: CDR1 MNHNS, CDR2 SASEGT. CDR3 amino acids: CATESSYNSPLHF. For the CDR3, the DNA is TGTGCCACCGAGAGCTCCTATAATTCACCCCTCCACTTT.

The CDR3 region is CASSPGGGEAFF. CDR3 in DNA: TGTGCCAGCAGCCCGGGGGGGGGTGAAGCTTTCTTT. The chain uses TRBV5-6 and TRBJ1-1; TRBD1 is a possible D gene (5 bases). In germline, CDR1 is SGHDT, CDR2 YYEEEE. V lost 4 bases and J lost 7, with 11 bases in between. The CDR3 totals 12 residues.

The chain recombines TRBV18 with TRBJ2-7; maybe TRBD2 (6 bases). This CDR3 spans 15 amino acids. Germline V gene sequence: CDR1 KGHSH, CDR2 LQKENI. V was pared by 2 bases and J by 6 bases, with 17 bases between. The CDR3 DNA reads as TGTGCCAGCTCACCAGTCCAGGTTCCCGGGGGCGAGCAGTACTTC. Protein product: CASSPVQVPGGEQYF. The whole variable domain, filled in from reference TRBV18 and TRBJ2-7, reads NAGVMQNPRHLVRRRGQEARLRCSPMKGHSHVYWYRQLPEEGLKFMVYLQKENIIDESGMPKERFSAEFPKEGPSILRIQQVVRGDSAAYFCASSPVQVPGGEQYFGPGTRLTVT.

V gene TRBV2 combines with J gene TRBJ1-4; 8 bases are shared with TRBD1. This CDR3 comprises 14 residues. The V gene's germline CDR1 is SNHLY and CDR2 FYNNEI. The V segment lost 4 bases and the J segment 8 bases; nucleotides outside the gene matches: 6. CDR3 amino acids: CASSGTGPREKLFF. CDR3 nucleotide sequence: TGTGCCAGCAGTGGGACAGGGCCTAGGGAAAAACTGTTTTTT.

This clone was detected a few times. This rearrangement joins TRBV6-5 to TRBJ1-2; 7 positions match TRBD1. CDR1 MNHEY and CDR2 SVGAGI come from the germline V gene. There are 11 residues in the CDR3. V shed 8 bases and J 8 bases; nucleotides not matched to a gene: 5. In nucleotides, the CDR3 is TGTGCCAGCCGCCAGGGGGGAGGCTACACCTTC. Translating it yields CASRQGGGYTF.

The chain joins TRBV9 to TRBJ2-7; 7 bases are a match to TRBD2. The J segment lost 0 bases and the V segment lost 4 bases, leaving 4 bases of the junction unmatched. Germline V gives CDR1 SGDLS, CDR2 YYNGEE. The CDR3 contains 14 residues. This chain's CDR3 is CASSLRDYSYEQYF. CDR3 in DNA: TGTGCCAGCAGCCTCCGGGACTACTCCTACGAGCAGTACTTC.

The chain is built from TRBV19 and TRBJ2-5; TRBD2 aligns across 10 bases. The CDR3 has 16 amino acids. Unmatched junction bases numbered 9, after V lost 3 bases and J lost 5 bases. Germline assignment: CDR1 LNHDA and CDR2 SQIVND (reference sequence). The CDR3 reads CASSITHSGGRETQYF. The CDR3 DNA follows: TGTGCCAGTAGTATCACCCATAGCGGGGGGAGGGAGACCCAGTACTTC.